Listed below are T cell receptor beta chains from one sample, sequenced in a study of monozygotic twins with inflammatory bowel disease. TCRdb re-called the 5' RACE reads and shows each CDR3 protein once, DNA omitted. The listing records fewer than 450,000 distinct CDR3 sequences. Specimen: blood. Every receptor here comes from a human donor with ulcerative colitis or Crohn's disease, or a healthy co-twin of an affected twin (not recorded which). Both conserved end residues are part of each CDR3.

TRBV5-1	TRBJ1-1	CASSYRGVDTEAFF
TRBV18	TRBJ1-1	CASSPYAHPTETEAFF
TRBV7-2	TRBJ2-5	CASSFSQKTQYF
TRBV5-1	TRBJ2-3	CASSSPGSADTQYF
TRBV5-1	TRBJ2-7	CASSSGISNYEQYF
TRBV7-3	TRBJ2-3	CASSSRTGYTDTQYF
TRBV12-3/TRBV12-4	TRBJ1-5	CASSLAGQGVQPQHF
TRBV6-5	TRBJ1-2	CASSHRTGQLLYGYTF
TRBV6-2/TRBV6-3	TRBJ2-2	CALGTSGDTGELFF
TRBV29-1	TRBJ2-7	CSVAGGTSYEQYF
TRBV12-3/TRBV12-4	TRBJ2-2	CASSSPLAGNSTGELFF
TRBV10-3	TRBJ2-7	CAISEAGGPYEQYF
TRBV5-1	TRBJ2-5	CASSLDLFRNQETQYF
TRBV29-1	TRBJ2-5	CSVIPSGVLGEETQYF
TRBV20-1	TRBJ2-3	CSGGDRRNSFLDTQYF
TRBV9	TRBJ1-6	CASSPTQGSYNSPLHF
TRBV11-2	TRBJ2-1	CASSLNGGANNEQFF
TRBV4-1	TRBJ2-4	CASSQSPTGGGGGNIQYF
TRBV12-3/TRBV12-4	TRBJ2-1	CASSAGMEQFF
TRBV27	TRBJ2-7	CASSLGGGVVYEQYF
TRBV20-1	TRBJ1-2	CSARAGYNYGYTF
TRBV6-1	TRBJ2-4	CASSPGQALAKNIQYF
TRBV7-3	TRBJ2-2	CASSSTSGASGELFF
TRBV6-5	TRBJ2-3	CASSSRTSGRTDTQYF
TRBV25-1	TRBJ1-1	CASSGGQGRGAFF
TRBV28	TRBJ2-3	CASSFGDRGTQYF
TRBV12-3/TRBV12-4	TRBJ2-4	CASTSRDIAKNIQYF
TRBV12-3/TRBV12-4	TRBJ2-7	CASSSYFEQYF
TRBV7-8	TRBJ1-1	CASSLVGGFMNTEAFF
TRBV27	TRBJ2-7	CASSFGRGLKEQYF
TRBV7-9	TRBJ1-1	CASSLQGTLVGAFF
TRBV12-3/TRBV12-4	TRBJ1-1	CASSPRTATGPLNTEAFF
TRBV7-2	TRBJ1-4	CASSLWGGEKLFF
TRBV19	TRBJ2-7	CASSRDSPYEQYF
TRBV4-1	TRBJ1-4	CASSQEEHSRSEKLFF
TRBV3-1	TRBJ2-7	CASSQKGQAVDEQYF
TRBV4-1	TRBJ2-5	CASSQKDLGLQETQYF
TRBV6-5	TRBJ1-5	CASSSLGTSYSNQPQHF
TRBV7-2	TRBJ1-4	CASSPTWGSEKLFF
TRBV20-1	TRBJ2-5	CSARRTSGEATQYF
TRBV6-2/TRBV6-3	TRBJ2-5	CASSQTGVKTQYF
TRBV28	TRBJ1-1	CASRRDRDPMNTEAFF